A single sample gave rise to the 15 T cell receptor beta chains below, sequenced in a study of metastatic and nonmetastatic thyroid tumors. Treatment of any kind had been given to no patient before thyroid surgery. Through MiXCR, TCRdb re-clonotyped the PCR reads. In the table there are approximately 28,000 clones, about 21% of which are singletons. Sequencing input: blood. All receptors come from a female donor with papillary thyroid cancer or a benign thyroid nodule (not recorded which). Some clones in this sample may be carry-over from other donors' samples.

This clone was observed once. CDR3 residues: CASSLGWVEGYTF. The CDR3 nucleotides are TGTGCCAGCAGCTTAGGGTGGGTGGAGGGCTACACCTTC. The chain uses TRBV7-2 and TRBJ1-2; the D is unclear. The CDR3 loop spans 13 amino acids. The germline CDR1 and CDR2 sequences are SGHTA and FQGNSA. V gave up 1 base and J gave up 8 bases, with 11 bases separating them.

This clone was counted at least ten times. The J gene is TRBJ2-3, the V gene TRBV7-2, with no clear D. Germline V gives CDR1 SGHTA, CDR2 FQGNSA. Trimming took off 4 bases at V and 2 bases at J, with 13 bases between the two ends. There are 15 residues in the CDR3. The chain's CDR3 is CASSSTYSSTDTQYF. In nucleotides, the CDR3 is TGTGCCAGCAGCTCTACTTATTCCTCCACAGATACGCAGTATTTT. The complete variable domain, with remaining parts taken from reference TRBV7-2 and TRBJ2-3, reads GAGVSQSPSNKVTEKGKDVELRCDPISGHTALYWYRQSLGQGLEFLIYFQGNSAPDKSGLPSDRFSAERTGGSVSTLTIQRTQQEDSAVYLCASSSTYSSTDTQYFGPGTRLTVL.

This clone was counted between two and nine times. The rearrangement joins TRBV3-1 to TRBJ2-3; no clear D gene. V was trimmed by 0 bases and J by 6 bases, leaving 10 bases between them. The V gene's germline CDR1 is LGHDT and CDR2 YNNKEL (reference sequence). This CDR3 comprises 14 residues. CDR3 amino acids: CASSQDTPTDTQYF. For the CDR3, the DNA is TGTGCCAGCAGCCAAGATACACCTACTGATACGCAGTATTTT.

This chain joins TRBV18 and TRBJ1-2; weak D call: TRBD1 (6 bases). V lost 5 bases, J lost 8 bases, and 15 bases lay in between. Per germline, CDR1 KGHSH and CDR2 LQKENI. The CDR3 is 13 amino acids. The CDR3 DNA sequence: TGTGCCAGCTCAACCGACAGGAGTAAGGGCTACACCTTC. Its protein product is CASSTDRSKGYTF.

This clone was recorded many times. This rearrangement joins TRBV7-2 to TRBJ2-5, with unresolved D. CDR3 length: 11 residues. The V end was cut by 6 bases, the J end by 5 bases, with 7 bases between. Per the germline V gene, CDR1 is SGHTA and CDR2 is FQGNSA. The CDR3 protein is CASSSVETQYF. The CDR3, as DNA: TGTGCCAGCAGTTCCGTCGAGACCCAGTACTTC.

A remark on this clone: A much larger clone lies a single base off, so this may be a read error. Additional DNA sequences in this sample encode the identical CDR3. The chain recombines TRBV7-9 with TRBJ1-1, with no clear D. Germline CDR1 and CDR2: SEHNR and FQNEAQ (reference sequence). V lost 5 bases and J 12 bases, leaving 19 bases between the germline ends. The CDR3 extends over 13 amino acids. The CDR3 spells CASSPLRGQPPFF. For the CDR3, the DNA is TGTGCCAGCAGCCCCCTCCGAGGCCAACCACCTTTCTTT. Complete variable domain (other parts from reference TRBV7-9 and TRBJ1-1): DTGVSQNPRHKITKRGQNVTFRCDPISEHNRLYWYRQTLGQGPEFLTYFQNEAQLEKSRLLSDRFSAERPKGSFSTLEIQRTEQGDSAMYLCASSPLRGQPPFFGQGTRLTVV.

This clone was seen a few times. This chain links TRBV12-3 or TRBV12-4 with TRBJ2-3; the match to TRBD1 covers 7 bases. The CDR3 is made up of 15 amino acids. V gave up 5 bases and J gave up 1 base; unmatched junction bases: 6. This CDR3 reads CASSPTGVGTDTQYF. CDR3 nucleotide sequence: TGTGCCAGCAGTCCCACAGGGGTCGGCACAGATACGCAGTATTTT.

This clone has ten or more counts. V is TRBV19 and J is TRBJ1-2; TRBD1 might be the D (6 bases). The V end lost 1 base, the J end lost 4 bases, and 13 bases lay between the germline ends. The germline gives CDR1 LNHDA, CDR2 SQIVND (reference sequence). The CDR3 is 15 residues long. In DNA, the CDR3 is TGTGCCAGTAGTATAGCCCCAACAGGGAGCTATGGCTACACCTTC. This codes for CASSIAPTGSYGYTF.

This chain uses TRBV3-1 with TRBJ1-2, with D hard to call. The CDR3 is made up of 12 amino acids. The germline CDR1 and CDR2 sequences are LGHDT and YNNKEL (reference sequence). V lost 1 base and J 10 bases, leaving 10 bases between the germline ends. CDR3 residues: CASSQGKGAYTF. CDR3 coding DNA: TGTGCCAGCAGCCAAGGCAAGGGCGCCTACACCTTC. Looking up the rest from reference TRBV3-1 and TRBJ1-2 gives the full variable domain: DTAVSQTPKYLVTQMGNDKSIKCEQNLGHDTMYWYKQDSKKFLKIMFSYNNKELIINETVPNRFSPKSPDKAHLNLHINSLELGDSAVYFCASSQGKGAYTFGSGTRLTVV.

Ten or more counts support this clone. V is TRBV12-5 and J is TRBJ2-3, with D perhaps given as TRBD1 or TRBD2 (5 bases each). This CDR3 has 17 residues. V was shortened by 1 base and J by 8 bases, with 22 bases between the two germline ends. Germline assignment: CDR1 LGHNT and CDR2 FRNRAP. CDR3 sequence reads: CASGLANTHRGEGTQYF. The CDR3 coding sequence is TGTGCTAGTGGTTTGGCCAACACGCATAGGGGAGAGGGTACGCAGTATTTT.

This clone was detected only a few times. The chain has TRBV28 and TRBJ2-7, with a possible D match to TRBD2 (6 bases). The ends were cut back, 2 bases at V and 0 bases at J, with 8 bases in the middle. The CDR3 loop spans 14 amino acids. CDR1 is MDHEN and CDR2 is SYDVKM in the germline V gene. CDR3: CASSLAGLSYEQYF. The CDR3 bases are TGTGCCAGCAGTTTAGCGGGGCTCTCCTACGAGCAGTACTTC.

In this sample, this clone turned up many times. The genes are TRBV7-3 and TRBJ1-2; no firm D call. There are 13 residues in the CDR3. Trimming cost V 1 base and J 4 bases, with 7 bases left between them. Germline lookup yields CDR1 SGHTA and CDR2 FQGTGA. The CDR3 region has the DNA TGTGCCAGCAGCTTAAATGCAGGCTATGGCTACACCTTC. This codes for CASSLNAGYGYTF.

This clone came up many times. DNA for the CDR3: TGTGCCAGCAGCTTAATCGGGACAGGGAGCTCCGAGCAGTACTTC. It codes for CASSLIGTGSSEQYF. The gene calls are TRBV11-2 and TRBJ2-7, with 9 bases fitting TRBD1. Losses at the gene ends were 2 bases for V and 6 bases for J; bases not matched to a gene: 8. The CDR3 runs 15 residues. The V gene's germline CDR1 is SGHAT and CDR2 FQNNGV.

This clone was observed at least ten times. The chain's CDR3 is CASSLELSGGGVYNEQFF. The CDR3 nucleotides read TGTGCCAGCAGCTTAGAGCTTAGTGGGGGGGGCGTCTACAATGAGCAGTTCTTC. The chain uses TRBV11-2 and TRBJ2-1, with D maybe TRBD2 (7 bases). With 0 bases removed from V and 3 bases from J, the gap between germline ends came to 18 bases. The length of the CDR3 is 18 residues. Germline lookup yields CDR1 SGHAT and CDR2 FQNNGV. Variable domain in full (rest from reference TRBV11-2 and TRBJ2-1): EAGVAQSPRYKIIEKRQSVAFWCNPISGHATLYWYQQILGQGPKLLIQFQNNGVVDDSQLPKDRFSAERLKGVDSTLKIQPAKLEDSAVYLCASSLELSGGGVYNEQFFGPGTRLTVL.

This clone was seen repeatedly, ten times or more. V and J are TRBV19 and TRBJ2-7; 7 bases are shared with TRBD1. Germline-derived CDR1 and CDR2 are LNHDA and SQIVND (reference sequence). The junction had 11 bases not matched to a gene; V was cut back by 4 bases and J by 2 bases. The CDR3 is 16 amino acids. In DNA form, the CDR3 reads TGTGCCAGTAGTACCCTAGCCGGACAGGCGGCCTACGAGCAGTACTTC. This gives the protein CASSTLAGQAAYEQYF.